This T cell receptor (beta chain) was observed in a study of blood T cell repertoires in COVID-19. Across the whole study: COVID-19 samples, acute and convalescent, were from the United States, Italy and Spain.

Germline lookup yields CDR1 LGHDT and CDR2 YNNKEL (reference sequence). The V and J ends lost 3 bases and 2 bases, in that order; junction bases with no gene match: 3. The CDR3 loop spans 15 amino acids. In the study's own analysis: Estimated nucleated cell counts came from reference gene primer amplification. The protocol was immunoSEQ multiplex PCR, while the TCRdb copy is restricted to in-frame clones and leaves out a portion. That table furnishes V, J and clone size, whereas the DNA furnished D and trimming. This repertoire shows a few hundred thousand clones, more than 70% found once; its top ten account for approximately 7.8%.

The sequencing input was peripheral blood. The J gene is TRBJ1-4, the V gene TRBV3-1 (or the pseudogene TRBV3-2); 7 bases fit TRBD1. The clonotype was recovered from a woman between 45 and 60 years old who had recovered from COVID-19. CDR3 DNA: TGTGCCAGCAGCCAGGCGGGACAGACTAATGAAAAACTGTTTTTT. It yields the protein CASSQAGQTNEKLFF.